What follows describes a single TCR beta chain. The sample is drawn from a study of blood T cell repertoires in COVID-19. About the study: There were acute and convalescent COVID-19 samples, and they came from the United States, Italy and Spain. PBMCs, B-cell-depleted T cells, or T cells provided the cDNA or gDNA that made up the material.

The length of the CDR3 is 11 residues. Trimming took off 7 bases at V and 3 bases at J, with 7 bases between the two ends. The germline V gene encodes CDR1 DFQATT and CDR2 SNEGSKA (reference sequence). Seattle patients were enrolled during active infection and followed longitudinally. Original methodology: The assay estimated nucleated cells by amplifying reference gene primers. Using immunoSEQ multiplex PCR, the repertoire was profiled, and TCRdb retains in-frame clones only, with some absent. V and J calls and clone size are those listed in that table; D and trimming were worked out from the DNA. The repertoire holds some 290,000 clones, with roughly 91% as singletons.

The TCR was taken from a woman in her 30s with COVID-19, enrolled during active disease. This chain uses TRBV20-1 with TRBJ2-1; D uncertain. The sample taken for sequencing was peripheral blood. As DNA, the CDR3 is TGCAGTGTAGAGGACTACAATGAGCAGTTCTTC. It encodes CSVEDYNEQFF.